This note documents a single T cell receptor (beta chain) sequence. This entry comes from a study of shared clonotypes between healthy human individuals. Positively selected for CCR7, the CD45RO-negative cells used as naive CD8 cells excluded terminally differentiated effector memory CD45RA+ cells. This table comes from immunoSEQ multiplex PCR, and its TCRdb copy is limited to in-frame clones, with some not included. The sample lists fewer than 1 million clones; 96% were seen once. This TCR was sampled from a man aged 25-40 years in good health. Input material: naive CD8+ T cells sorted from blood.

CDR3 sequence: CASSESGVQPQHF. In nucleotides, the CDR3 is TGCGCCAGCAGTGAGTCAGGGGTTCAGCCCCAGCATTTT. The chain links TRBV10-1 to TRBJ1-5; tentatively, D is TRBD1 (5 bases). V lost 0 bases, J lost 6 bases, and 6 bases lay in between. CDR1 and CDR2 from the germline V gene are WNHNN and SYGVQD (reference sequence). There are 13 residues in the CDR3.